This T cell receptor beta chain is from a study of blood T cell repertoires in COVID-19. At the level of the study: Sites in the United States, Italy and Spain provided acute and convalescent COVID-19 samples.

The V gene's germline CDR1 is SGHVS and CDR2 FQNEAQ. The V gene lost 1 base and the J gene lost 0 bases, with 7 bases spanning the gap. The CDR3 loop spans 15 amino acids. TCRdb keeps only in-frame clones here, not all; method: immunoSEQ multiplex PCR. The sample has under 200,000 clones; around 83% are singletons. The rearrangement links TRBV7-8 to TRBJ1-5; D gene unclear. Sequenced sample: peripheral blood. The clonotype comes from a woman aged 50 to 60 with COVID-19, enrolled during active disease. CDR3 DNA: TGTGCCAGCAGCTTAGACAGTTATAGCAATCAGCCCCAGCATTTT. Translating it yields CASSLDSYSNQPQHF.